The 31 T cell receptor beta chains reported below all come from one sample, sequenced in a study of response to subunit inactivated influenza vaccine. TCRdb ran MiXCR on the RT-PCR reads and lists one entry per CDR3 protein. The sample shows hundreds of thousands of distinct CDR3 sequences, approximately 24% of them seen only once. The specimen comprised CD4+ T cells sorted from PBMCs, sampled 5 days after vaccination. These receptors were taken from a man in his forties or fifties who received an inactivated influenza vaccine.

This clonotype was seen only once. The CDR3 nucleotides are TGCGCCAGCAGCTTGGAAGGGACTAGGGCAGAGACCCAGTACTTC. It yields the protein CASSLEGTRAETQYF. The chain links TRBV5-1 to TRBJ2-5; 8 positions match TRBD2. CDR1 is SGHRS, CDR2 YFSETQ, per germline. With V trimmed by 0 bases and J by 4 bases, 5 bases remained unmatched. The CDR3 has 15 amino acids.

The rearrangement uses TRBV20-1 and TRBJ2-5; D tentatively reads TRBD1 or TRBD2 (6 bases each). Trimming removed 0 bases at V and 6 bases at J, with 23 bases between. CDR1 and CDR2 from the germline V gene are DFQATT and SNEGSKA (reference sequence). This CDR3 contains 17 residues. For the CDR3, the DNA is TGCAGTGCTAGAGATGGGAGGTGGGGCAGGGGCAGAAAGACCCAGTACTTC. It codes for CSARDGRWGRGRKTQYF.

The DNA for the CDR3 is TGTGCCTGGAGTAGGGACACCTACGAGCAGTACTTC. Amino acid sequence: CAWSRDTYEQYF. The chain carries TRBV30 and TRBJ2-7, with D tentatively TRBD1 (6 bases). From germline, CDR1 is GTSNPN and CDR2 SVGIG (reference sequence). This CDR3 is built from 12 residues. The germline V and J ends were trimmed by 2 bases and 2 bases, with 7 bases remaining between them.

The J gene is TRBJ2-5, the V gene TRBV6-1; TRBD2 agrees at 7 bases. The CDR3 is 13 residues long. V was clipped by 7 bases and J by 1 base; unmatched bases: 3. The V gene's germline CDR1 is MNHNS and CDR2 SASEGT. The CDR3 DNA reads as TGTGCCAGCACCCGGGAGGTCCAAGAGACCCAGTACTTC. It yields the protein CASTREVQETQYF.

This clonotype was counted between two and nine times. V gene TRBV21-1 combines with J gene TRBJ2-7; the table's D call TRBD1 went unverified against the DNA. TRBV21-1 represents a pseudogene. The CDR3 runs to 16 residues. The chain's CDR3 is CASSKPGQGPTYEQYF. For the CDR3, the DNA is TGTGCCAGCAGCAAACCGGGACAGGGGCCTACCTACGAGCAGTACTTC.

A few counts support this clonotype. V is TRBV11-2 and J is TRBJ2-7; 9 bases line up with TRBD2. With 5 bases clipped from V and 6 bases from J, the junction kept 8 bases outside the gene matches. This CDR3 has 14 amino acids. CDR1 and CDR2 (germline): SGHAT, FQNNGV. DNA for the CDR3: TGTGCCAGCAGCCCGATGAGCGGGGGGCTCGAGCAGTACTTC. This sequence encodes CASSPMSGGLEQYF.

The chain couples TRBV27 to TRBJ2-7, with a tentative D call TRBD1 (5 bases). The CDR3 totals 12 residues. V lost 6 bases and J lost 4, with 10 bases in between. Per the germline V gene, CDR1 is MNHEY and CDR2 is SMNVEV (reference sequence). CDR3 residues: CASRKGAYEQYF. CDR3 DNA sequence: TGTGCCAGCAGAAAAGGGGCGTACGAGCAGTACTTC.

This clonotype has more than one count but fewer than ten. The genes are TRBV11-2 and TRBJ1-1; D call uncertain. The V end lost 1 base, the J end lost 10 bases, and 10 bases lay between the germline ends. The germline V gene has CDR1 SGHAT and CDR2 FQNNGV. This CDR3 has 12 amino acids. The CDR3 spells CASSLGGVGAFF. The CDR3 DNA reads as TGTGCCAGCAGCTTAGGCGGGGTGGGAGCTTTCTTT. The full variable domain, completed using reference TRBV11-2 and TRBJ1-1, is EAGVAQSPRYKIIEKRQSVAFWCNPISGHATLYWYQQILGQGPKLLIQFQNNGVVDDSQLPKDRFSAERLKGVDSTLKIQPAKLEDSAVYLCASSLGGVGAFFGQGTRLTVV.

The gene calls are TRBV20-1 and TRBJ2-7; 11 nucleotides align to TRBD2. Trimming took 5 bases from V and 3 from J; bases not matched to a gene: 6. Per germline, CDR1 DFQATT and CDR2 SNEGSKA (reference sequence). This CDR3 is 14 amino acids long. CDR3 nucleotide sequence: TGCAGTGCTCCCCGACTAGCGGGAAACTACGAGCAGTACTTC. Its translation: CSAPRLAGNYEQYF.

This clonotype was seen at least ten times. CDR3 sequence reads: CASSLGTSEQFF. The CDR3 region has the DNA TGTGCCAGCAGTTTAGGGACCTCTGAGCAGTTCTTC. This chain connects TRBV12-3 or TRBV12-4 to TRBJ2-1; D unclear. Trimming cost V 1 base and J 9 bases, with 7 bases left between them. The CDR3 consists of 12 residues.

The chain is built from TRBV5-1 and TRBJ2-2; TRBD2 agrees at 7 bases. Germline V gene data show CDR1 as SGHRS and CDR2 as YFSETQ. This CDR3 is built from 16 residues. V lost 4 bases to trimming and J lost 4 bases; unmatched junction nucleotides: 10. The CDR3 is CASSGTSEFSTGELFF. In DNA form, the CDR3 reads TGCGCCAGCAGCGGCACTAGCGAATTCAGCACCGGGGAGCTGTTTTTT.

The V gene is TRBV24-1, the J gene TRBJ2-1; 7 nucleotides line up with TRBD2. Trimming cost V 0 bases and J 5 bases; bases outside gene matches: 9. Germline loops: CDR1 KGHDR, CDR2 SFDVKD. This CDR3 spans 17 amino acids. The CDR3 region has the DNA TGTGCCACCAGTGATTTGGGCGGGAGAGGGTCCGACAATGAGCAGTTCTTC. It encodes CATSDLGGRGSDNEQFF.

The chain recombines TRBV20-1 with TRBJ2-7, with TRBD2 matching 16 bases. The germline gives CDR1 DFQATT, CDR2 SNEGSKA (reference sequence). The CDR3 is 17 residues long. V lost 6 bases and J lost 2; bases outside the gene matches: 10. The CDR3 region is CSAQGAGTSGGAYEQYF. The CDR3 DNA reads TGCAGTGCCCAGGGGGCAGGGACTAGCGGGGGGGCCTACGAGCAGTACTTC.

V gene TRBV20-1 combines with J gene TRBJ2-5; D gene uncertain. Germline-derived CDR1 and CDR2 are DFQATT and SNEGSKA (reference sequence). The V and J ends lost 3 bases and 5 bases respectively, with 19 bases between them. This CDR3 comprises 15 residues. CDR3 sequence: CSASTSVALRETQYF. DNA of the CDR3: TGCAGTGCTAGTACCAGCGTCGCACTCCGGGAGACCCAGTACTTC.

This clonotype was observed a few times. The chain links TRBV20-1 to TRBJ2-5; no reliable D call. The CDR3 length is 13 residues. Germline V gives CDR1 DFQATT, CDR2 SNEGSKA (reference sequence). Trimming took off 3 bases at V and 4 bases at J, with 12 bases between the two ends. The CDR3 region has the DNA TGCAGTGCTAGCGGTCTTGGGGTAGAGACCCAGTACTTC. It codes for CSASGLGVETQYF.

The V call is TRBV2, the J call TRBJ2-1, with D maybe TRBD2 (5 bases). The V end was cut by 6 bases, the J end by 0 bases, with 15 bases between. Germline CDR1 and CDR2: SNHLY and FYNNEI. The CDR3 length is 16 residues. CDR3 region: CASSEIALSSYNEQFF. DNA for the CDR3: TGTGCCAGCAGCGAGATAGCGTTGAGCTCCTACAATGAGCAGTTCTTC.

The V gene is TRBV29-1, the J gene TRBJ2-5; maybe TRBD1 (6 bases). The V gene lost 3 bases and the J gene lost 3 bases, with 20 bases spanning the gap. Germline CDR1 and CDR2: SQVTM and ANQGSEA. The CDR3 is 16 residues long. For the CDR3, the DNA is TGCAGCGTTGAGACAGCTACAGGGATTCGGAAAGAGACCCAGTACTTC. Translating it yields CSVETATGIRKETQYF.

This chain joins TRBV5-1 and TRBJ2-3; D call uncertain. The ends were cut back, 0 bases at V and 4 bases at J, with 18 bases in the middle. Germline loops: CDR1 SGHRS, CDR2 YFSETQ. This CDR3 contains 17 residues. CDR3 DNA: TGCGCCAGCAGCTTGGACCTAAAGGTGGTCTCCCCAGATACGCAGTATTTT. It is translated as CASSLDLKVVSPDTQYF.

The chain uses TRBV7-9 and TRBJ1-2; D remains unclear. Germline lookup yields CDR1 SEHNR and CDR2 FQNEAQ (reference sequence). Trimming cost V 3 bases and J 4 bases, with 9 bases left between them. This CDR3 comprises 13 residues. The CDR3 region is CASSFVRSYGYTF. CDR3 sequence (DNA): TGTGCCAGCAGCTTTGTGAGGAGCTATGGCTACACCTTC.

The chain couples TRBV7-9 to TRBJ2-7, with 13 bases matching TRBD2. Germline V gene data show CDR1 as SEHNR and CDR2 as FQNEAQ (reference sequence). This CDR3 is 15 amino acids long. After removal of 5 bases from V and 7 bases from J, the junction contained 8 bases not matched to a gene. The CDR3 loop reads CASSPRTSGSREQYF. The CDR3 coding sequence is TGTGCCAGCAGCCCTCGGACTAGCGGGAGTCGTGAGCAGTACTTC.

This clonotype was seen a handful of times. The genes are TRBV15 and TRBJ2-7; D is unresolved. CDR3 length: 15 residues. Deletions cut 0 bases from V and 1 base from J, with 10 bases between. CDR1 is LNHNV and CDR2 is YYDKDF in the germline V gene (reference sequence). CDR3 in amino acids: CATSRDGSGSYEQYF. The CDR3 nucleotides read TGTGCCACCAGCAGAGATGGGTCGGGTTCCTACGAGCAGTACTTC.

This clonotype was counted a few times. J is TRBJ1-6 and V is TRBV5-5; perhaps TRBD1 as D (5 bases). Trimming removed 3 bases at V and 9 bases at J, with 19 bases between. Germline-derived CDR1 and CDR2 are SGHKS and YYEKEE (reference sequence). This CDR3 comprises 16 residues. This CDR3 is CASSSLGPGSLSPLHF. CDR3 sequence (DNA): TGTGCCAGCAGCTCGTTGGGACCGGGCTCGCTTTCACCCCTCCACTTT.

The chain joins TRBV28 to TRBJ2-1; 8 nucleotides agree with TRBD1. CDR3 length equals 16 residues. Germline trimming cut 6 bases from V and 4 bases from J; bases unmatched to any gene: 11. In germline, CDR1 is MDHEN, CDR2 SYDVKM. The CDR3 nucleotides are TGTGCCAGCAGCCCGAATACAGGGGGTTCTTACAATGAGCAGTTCTTC. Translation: CASSPNTGGSYNEQFF.

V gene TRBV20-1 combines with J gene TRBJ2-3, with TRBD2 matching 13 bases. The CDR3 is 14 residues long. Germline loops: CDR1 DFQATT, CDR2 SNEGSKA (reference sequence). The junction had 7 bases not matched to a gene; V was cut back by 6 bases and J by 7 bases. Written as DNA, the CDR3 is TGCAGTGCCCGACTAGCGGGAGGAAGTTATACGCAGTATTTT. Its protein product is CSARLAGGSYTQYF.

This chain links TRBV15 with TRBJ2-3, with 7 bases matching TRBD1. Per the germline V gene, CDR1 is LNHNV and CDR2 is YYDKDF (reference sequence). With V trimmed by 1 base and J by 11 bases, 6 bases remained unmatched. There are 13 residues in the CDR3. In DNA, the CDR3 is TGTGCCACCAGCAGAGGACCCGGGACAGAGCAGTATTTT. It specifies CATSRGPGTEQYF.

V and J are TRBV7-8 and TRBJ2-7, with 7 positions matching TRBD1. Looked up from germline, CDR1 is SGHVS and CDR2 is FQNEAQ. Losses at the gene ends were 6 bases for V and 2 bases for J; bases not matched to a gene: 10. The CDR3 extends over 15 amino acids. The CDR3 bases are TGTGCCAGCAGGCGAACACGGACAGGCCCCTACGAGCAGTACTTC. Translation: CASRRTRTGPYEQYF. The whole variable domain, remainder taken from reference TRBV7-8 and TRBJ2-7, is GAGVSQSPRYKVAKRGQDVALRCDPISGHVSLFWYQQALGQGPEFLTYFQNEAQLDKSGLPSDRFFAERPEGSVSTLKIQRTQQEDSAVYLCASRRTRTGPYEQYFGPGTRLTVT.

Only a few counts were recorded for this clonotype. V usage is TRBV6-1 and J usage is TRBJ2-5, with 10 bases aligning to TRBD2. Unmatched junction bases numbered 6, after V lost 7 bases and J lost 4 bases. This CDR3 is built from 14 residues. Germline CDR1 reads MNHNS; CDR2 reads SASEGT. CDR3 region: CASIKREGGETQYF. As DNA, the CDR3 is TGTGCCAGCATTAAGCGGGAGGGTGGAGAGACCCAGTACTTC.

The CDR3: CASSQSRDRGPYEQYF. The CDR3 DNA sequence: TGTGCCAGCAGCCAAAGTCGGGACAGGGGGCCATACGAGCAGTACTTC. The V and J genes are TRBV4-2 and TRBJ2-7, with 12 bases fitting TRBD1. Germline CDR1 LGHNA, CDR2 YNFKEQ. The CDR3 is 16 amino acids. J was trimmed by 4 bases and V by 2 bases; bases with no gene match: 6.

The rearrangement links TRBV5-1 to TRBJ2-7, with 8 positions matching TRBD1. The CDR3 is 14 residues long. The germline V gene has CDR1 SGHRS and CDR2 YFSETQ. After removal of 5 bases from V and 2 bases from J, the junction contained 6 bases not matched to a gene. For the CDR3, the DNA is TGCGCCAGCAGGCTCAGGACAGGGCCCTACGAGCAGTACTTC. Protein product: CASRLRTGPYEQYF.

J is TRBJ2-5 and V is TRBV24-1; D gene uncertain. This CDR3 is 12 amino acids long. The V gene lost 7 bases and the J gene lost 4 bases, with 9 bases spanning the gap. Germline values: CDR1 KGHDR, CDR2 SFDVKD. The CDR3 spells CATRGFGETQYF. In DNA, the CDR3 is TGTGCCACCAGGGGATTCGGAGAGACCCAGTACTTC.

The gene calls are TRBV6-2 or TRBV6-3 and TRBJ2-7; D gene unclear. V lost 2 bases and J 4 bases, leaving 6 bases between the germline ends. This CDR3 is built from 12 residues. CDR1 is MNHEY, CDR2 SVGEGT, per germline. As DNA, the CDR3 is TGTGCCAGCAGTTACGCCGGGTACGAGCAGTACTTC. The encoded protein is CASSYAGYEQYF.